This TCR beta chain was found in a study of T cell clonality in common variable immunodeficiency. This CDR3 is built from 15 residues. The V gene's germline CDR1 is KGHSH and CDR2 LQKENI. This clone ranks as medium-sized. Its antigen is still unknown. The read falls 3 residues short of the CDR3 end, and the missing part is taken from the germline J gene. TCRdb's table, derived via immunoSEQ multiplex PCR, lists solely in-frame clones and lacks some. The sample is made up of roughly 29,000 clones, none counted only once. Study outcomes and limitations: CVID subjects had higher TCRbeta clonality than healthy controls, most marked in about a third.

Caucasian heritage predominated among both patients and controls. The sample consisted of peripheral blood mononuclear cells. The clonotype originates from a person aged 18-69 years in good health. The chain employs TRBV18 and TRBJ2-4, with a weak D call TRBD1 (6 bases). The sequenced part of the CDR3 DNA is TGTGCCAGCTCACCAGGGCAGGGGCGTAGCTATGGT. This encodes CASSPGQGRSYG. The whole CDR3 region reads CASSPGQGRSYGQYF.